What follows are 20 T cell receptor beta chains derived from one specimen sequenced in a study of blood T cell repertoires in COVID-19. The table came from immunoSEQ multiplex PCR; TCRdb's copy has only in-frame clones and leaves some out. This sample carries approximately 200,000 clones, 88% of them seen once, and the ten largest clones take over 3.5%. Sequences were obtained from PBMCs or T cells enriched from blood (not recorded which). Receptors were obtained from a young woman who had been exposed to COVID-19.

This rearrangement joins TRBV30 to TRBJ2-3; TRBD2 matches at 9 bases. The V segment lost 2 bases and the J segment 2 bases; nucleotides outside the gene matches: 5. The CDR3 contains 15 residues. CDR1 and CDR2 (germline): GTSNPN, SVGIG (reference sequence). The CDR3 nucleotides read TGTGCCTGGAGTACCACTAGCGGGCTCACAGATACGCAGTATTTT. Amino acid sequence: CAWSTTSGLTDTQYF.

The chain employs TRBV11-2 and TRBJ1-2; 7 bases agree with TRBD1. The germline V gene has CDR1 SGHAT and CDR2 FQNNGV. This CDR3 comprises 15 residues. J lost 6 bases, V lost 2 bases, and 9 bases had no gene match. This chain's CDR3 is CASSLIRGRLDGYTF. DNA of the CDR3: TGTGCCAGCAGCTTAATTAGGGGGCGCCTCGATGGCTACACCTTC.

The chain recombines TRBV2 with TRBJ2-3; TRBD1 might be the D (6 bases). CDR3 length equals 16 residues. V was cut by 4 bases and J by 0 bases, with 14 bases left in between. Germline loops: CDR1 SNHLY, CDR2 FYNNEI. The DNA for the CDR3 is TGTGCCAGCAGTGGACAGGATGGGGGTAGCACAGATACGCAGTATTTT. Its protein is CASSGQDGGSTDTQYF.

This rearrangement joins TRBV28 to TRBJ1-2, with 7 bases aligning to TRBD1. CDR3 length: 14 amino acids. V lost 2 bases, J lost 4 bases, and 4 bases stayed unmatched. Germline V gene data show CDR1 as MDHEN and CDR2 as SYDVKM. The CDR3 is CASSLDRVGYGYTF. The CDR3 DNA reads as TGTGCCAGCAGTTTAGACAGGGTAGGCTATGGCTACACCTTC.

The chain carries TRBV18 and TRBJ1-1; D might be TRBD1 (5 bases). There are 16 residues in the CDR3. Germline V gene sequence: CDR1 KGHSH, CDR2 LQKENI. The V gene lost 0 bases and the J gene lost 4 bases, with 15 bases spanning the gap. The CDR3 nucleotides are TGTGCCAGCTCACCACCGGGGGGGGGTTCGGGCACTGAAGCTTTCTTT. It translates to CASSPPGGGSGTEAFF.

The chain couples TRBV27 to TRBJ1-5, with 8 nucleotides matching TRBD1. The length of the CDR3 is 12 residues. The ends lost 10 bases at V and 4 bases at J; junction bases unmatched: 3. CDR1 MNHEY and CDR2 SMNVEV come from the germline V gene (reference sequence). The CDR3 sequence is CATRTGNQPQHF. The CDR3, as DNA: TGTGCCACGAGGACAGGGAATCAGCCCCAGCATTTT.

The chain couples TRBV19 to TRBJ1-1; 7 nucleotides line up with TRBD1. Losses at the gene ends were 7 bases for V and 0 bases for J; bases not matched to a gene: 14. CDR3 length equals 17 residues. Germline V CDR1 and CDR2: LNHDA, SQIVND (reference sequence). CDR3 amino acids: CASNPSGTAVMNTEAFF. As DNA, the CDR3 is TGTGCCAGTAACCCTTCCGGGACAGCTGTAATGAACACTGAAGCTTTCTTT.

CDR3 region: CASSLEHNTEAFF. CDR3 sequence (DNA): TGCGCCAGCAGCTTGGAACATAACACTGAAGCTTTCTTT. The chain links TRBV5-1 to TRBJ1-1; the D is unclear. Germline assignment: CDR1 SGHRS and CDR2 YFSETQ. The CDR3 is 13 residues long. V was clipped by 0 bases and J by 2 bases, with 5 bases between them. Drawing the rest from reference TRBV5-1 and TRBJ1-1, the complete variable domain is KAGVTQTPRYLIKTRGQQVTLSCSPISGHRSVSWYQQTPGQGLQFLFEYFSETQRNKGNFPGRFSGRQFSNSRSEMNVSTLELGDSALYLCASSLEHNTEAFFGQGTRLTVV.

This clone has only one observation. This chain joins TRBV28 and TRBJ2-1, with D possibly matching TRBD1 (6 bases). This CDR3 comprises 12 residues. V was cut by 2 bases and J by 14 bases, with 13 bases left in between. Per germline, CDR1 MDHEN and CDR2 SYDVKM. For the CDR3, the DNA is TGTGCCAGCAGTTTACAACAGGGTAGAGAGTTCTTC. Its translation is CASSLQQGREFF.

This chain connects TRBV9 to TRBJ2-5, with 9 bases aligning to TRBD2. Trimming cost V 4 bases and J 1 base; bases outside gene matches: 5. Germline lookup yields CDR1 SGDLS and CDR2 YYNGEE. This CDR3 has 15 residues. In DNA, the CDR3 is TGTGCCAGCAGCCGAGAGACTAGCGGCCAAGAGACCCAGTACTTC. The encoded protein is CASSRETSGQETQYF. Variable domain in full (rest from reference TRBV9 and TRBJ2-5): DSGVTQTPKHLITATGQRVTLRCSPRSGDLSVYWYQQSLDQGLQFLIQYYNGEERAKGNILERFSAQQFPDLHSELNLSSLELGDSALYFCASSRETSGQETQYFGPGTRLLVL.

This clone came up once. The DNA of the CDR3 is TGCGCCAGCAGCCCTGAGGGACAGGATAGCAATCAGCCCCAGCATTTT. The encoded protein is CASSPEGQDSNQPQHF. This sequence joins TRBV5-1 and TRBJ1-5; 8 nucleotides line up with TRBD1. CDR1 is SGHRS and CDR2 is YFSETQ in the germline V gene. The CDR3 has 16 amino acids. Trimming cost V 4 bases and J 0 bases; bases outside gene matches: 6.

The chain is built from TRBV5-1 and TRBJ1-2, with 9 bases matching TRBD1. V trimming: 4 bases; J trimming: 2 bases; junction bases outside the gene matches: 18. Germline CDR1 is SGHRS and CDR2 is YFSETQ. CDR3 length: 19 amino acids. For the CDR3, the DNA is TGCGCCAGCAGCATAAGTTGGGGACAGGGTGGCGGGGACAACTATGGCTACACCTTC. This encodes CASSISWGQGGGDNYGYTF.

The chain recombines TRBV6-4 with TRBJ1-6; D might be TRBD1 (5 bases). This CDR3 has 13 residues. Germline assignment: CDR1 MRHNA and CDR2 SNTAGT. The ends were cut back, 5 bases at V and 9 bases at J, with 11 bases in the middle. CDR3 protein: CASSLGVASPLHF. In DNA, the CDR3 is TGTGCCAGCAGTTTAGGGGTCGCTTCACCCCTCCACTTT.

This clone appeared once. V gene TRBV27 combines with J gene TRBJ2-7; 7 bases map to TRBD2. Trimming at V came to 4 bases and at J to 0 bases, leaving 6 bases not matched to a gene. This CDR3 is built from 15 residues. Germline values: CDR1 MNHEY, CDR2 SMNVEV (reference sequence). CDR3 DNA sequence: TGTGCCAGCAGTTGGTCTGGCGGGAGCTCCTACGAGCAGTACTTC. This codes for CASSWSGGSSYEQYF.

The chain carries TRBV5-1 and TRBJ2-5, with 10 bases lining up with TRBD2. CDR3 length: 16 residues. Trimming at V came to 4 bases and at J to 0 bases, leaving 6 bases not matched to a gene. The germline V gene has CDR1 SGHRS and CDR2 YFSETQ. DNA of the CDR3: TGCGCCAGCAGCCCCGGACTAGCGGCATACCAAGAGACCCAGTACTTC. Translating it yields CASSPGLAAYQETQYF.

The chain links TRBV3-1 (or the pseudogene TRBV3-2) to TRBJ1-2, with D possibly TRBD1 on 6 matching bases. This CDR3 region has 15 residues. Germline CDR1 is LGHDT and CDR2 is YNNKEL (reference sequence). V was clipped by 2 bases and J by 4 bases, with 14 bases between them. CDR3 sequence: CASSQRGQGIYGYTF. CDR3 nucleotides: TGTGCCAGCAGCCAAAGGGGTCAGGGGATCTATGGCTACACCTTC.

This chain connects TRBV6-5 to TRBJ1-3; weak D call: TRBD1 (6 bases). With 7 bases removed from V and 4 bases from J, the gap between germline ends came to 11 bases. CDR3 length: 13 residues. Per the germline V gene, CDR1 is MNHEY and CDR2 is SVGAGI. As DNA, the CDR3 is TGTGCCAGCACGACTGGACAGGGAAACACCATATATTTT. This codes for CASTTGQGNTIYF.

The V call is TRBV5-1, the J call TRBJ2-1, with 7 bases lining up with TRBD1. There are 15 residues in the CDR3. CDR1 and CDR2 (germline): SGHRS, YFSETQ. The ends lost 0 bases at V and 6 bases at J; junction bases unmatched: 6. The CDR3 coding sequence is TGCGCCAGCAGCTTGGGACAGGGATGGAGCAATGAGCAGTTCTTC. It translates to CASSLGQGWSNEQFF.

V is TRBV19 and J is TRBJ2-1; the D gene is possibly TRBD2 (5 bases). In germline, CDR1 is LNHDA, CDR2 SQIVND (reference sequence). The V end was cut by 5 bases, the J end by 10 bases, with 18 bases between. The CDR3 spans 14 residues. CDR3 sequence: CASSSGSGSWEQFF. CDR3 nucleotides: TGTGCCAGTAGTTCAGGTTCGGGATCATGGGAGCAGTTCTTC.

The J gene is TRBJ2-2, the V gene TRBV15; 7 bases align to TRBD1. Germline CDR1 reads LNHNV; CDR2 reads YYDKDF (reference sequence). J gave up 6 bases and V 1 base, and 5 bases lay outside the gene matches. This CDR3 comprises 15 residues. CDR3 nucleotides: TGTGCCACCAGCAGAGGACAGGGCGGACCCGGGGAGCTGTTTTTT. Protein: CATSRGQGGPGELFF. The whole variable domain, filled in from reference TRBV15 and TRBJ2-2, reads DAMVIQNPRYQVTQFGKPVTLSCSQTLNHNVMYWYQQKSSQAPKLLFHYYDKDFNNEADTPDNFQSRRPNTSFCFLDIRSPGLGDTAMYLCATSRGQGGPGELFFGEGSRLTVL.